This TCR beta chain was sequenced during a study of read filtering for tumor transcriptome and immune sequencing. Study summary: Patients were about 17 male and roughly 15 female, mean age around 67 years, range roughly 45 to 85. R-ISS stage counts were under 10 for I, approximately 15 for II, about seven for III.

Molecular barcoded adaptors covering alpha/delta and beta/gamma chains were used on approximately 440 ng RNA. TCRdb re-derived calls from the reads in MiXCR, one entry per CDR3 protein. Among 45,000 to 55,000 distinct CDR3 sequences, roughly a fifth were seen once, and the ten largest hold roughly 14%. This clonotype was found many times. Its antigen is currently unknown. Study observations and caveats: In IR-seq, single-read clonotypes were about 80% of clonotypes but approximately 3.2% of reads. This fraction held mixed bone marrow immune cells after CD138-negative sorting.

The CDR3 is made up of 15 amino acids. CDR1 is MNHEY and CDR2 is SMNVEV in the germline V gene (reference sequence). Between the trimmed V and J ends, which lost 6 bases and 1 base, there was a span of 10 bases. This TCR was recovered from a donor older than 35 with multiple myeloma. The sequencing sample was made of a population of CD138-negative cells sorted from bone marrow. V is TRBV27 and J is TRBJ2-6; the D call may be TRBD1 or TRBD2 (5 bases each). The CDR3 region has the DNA TGTGCCAGCAGATCAGGGACGTCTGGGGCCAACGTCCTGACTTTC. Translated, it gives CASRSGTSGANVLTF.